Below, 17 T cell receptor beta chains from the same sample are listed, as sequenced in a study of T cells in Graves' hyperthyroidism and ophthalmopathy. Amplification of TCR beta CDR3 regions used RNA as the template. TCR CDR3 regions were first amplified by RT-PCR with HTBI primers. Each CDR3 protein is one row after TCRdb ran MiXCR on the multiplex PCR reads. The table shows under 400,000 distinct CDR3 sequences, with roughly 15% occurring only once. The source material was blood. These receptor sequences come from an older woman with Graves' ophthalmopathy.

This clonotype was observed many times. V usage is TRBV5-1 and J usage is TRBJ1-1; unclear D gene. Trimming shortened V by 0 bases and J by 1 base, and 10 bases separated the two germline ends. This CDR3 is built from 15 residues. Germline V CDR1 and CDR2: SGHRS, YFSETQ. The CDR3 spells CASSLEWGGNTEAFF. The CDR3 DNA sequence: TGCGCCAGCAGCTTGGAGTGGGGAGGGAACACTGAAGCTTTCTTT.

V gene TRBV7-8 combines with J gene TRBJ2-2; possibly TRBD2 for D (6 bases). From germline, CDR1 is SGHVS and CDR2 FQNEAQ. Trimming took off 2 bases at V and 7 bases at J, with 17 bases between the two ends. The CDR3 length is 16 residues. CDR3 nucleotide sequence: TGTGCCAGCAGCTTATTGATCCGGGGGACGGGCGGGGAGCTGTTTTTT. It translates to CASSLLIRGTGGELFF.

Remarks on this clonotype: This sequence may be a read error, since a much larger clone differs from it by one base. The chain employs TRBV2 and TRBJ2-3; D gene uncertain. This CDR3 has 13 residues. Per germline, CDR1 SNHLY and CDR2 FYNNEI. CDR3 DNA: TGTGCCAGCAGTGAGTGGGTCACAGATACGCTGTATTTT. Residues: CASSEWVTDTLYF.

The chain has TRBV29-1 and TRBJ2-7, with 8 bases that match TRBD1. V shed 4 bases and J 0 bases; nucleotides not matched to a gene: 2. CDR3 size: 13 residues. The germline gives CDR1 SQVTM, CDR2 ANQGSEA. CDR3 DNA sequence: TGCAGCGTTGGACAGGGGATCTCCTACGAGCAGTACTTC. It codes for CSVGQGISYEQYF.

This clonotype appeared many times. The chain is built from TRBV27 and TRBJ1-5; no clear D gene. Per the germline V gene, CDR1 is MNHEY and CDR2 is SMNVEV (reference sequence). CDR3 length equals 14 residues. V lost 3 bases and J lost 3, with 9 bases in between. In DNA, the CDR3 is TGTGCCAGCAGTTTGTTGGGAGTCAATCAGCCCCAGCATTTT. Translation gives CASSLLGVNQPQHF.

This clonotype showed up just a few times. This chain links TRBV10-3 with TRBJ2-7, with a possible D match to TRBD1 (5 bases). The CDR3 totals 17 residues. Germline V lookup: CDR1 ENHRY, CDR2 SYGVKD. Trimming shortened V by 6 bases and J by 4 bases, and 25 bases separated the two germline ends. The CDR3 region has the DNA TGTGCCATCAGAAAAACCCCCCCCTCAGGGCAGTGGTACGAGCAGTACTTC. The encoded protein is CAIRKTPPSGQWYEQYF.

This clonotype was seen a handful of times. The chain combines TRBV6-1 with TRBJ2-4; possibly TRBD1 for D (6 bases). This CDR3 is 14 amino acids long. Germline V gives CDR1 MNHNS, CDR2 SASEGT. Trimming cost V 7 bases and J 2 bases, with 12 bases left between them. The CDR3 region has the DNA TGTGCCAGCAAGGGGGAGACGACCAAAAACATTCAGTACTTC. This codes for CASKGETTKNIQYF.

This clonotype was detected many times. In nucleotides, the CDR3 is TGTGCCAGCAGTGAACTAGCGGGGCGCACAGATACGCAGTATTTT. Its translation is CASSELAGRTDTQYF. The rearrangement links TRBV2 to TRBJ2-3; TRBD2 matches at 9 bases. The V and J ends lost 2 bases and 1 base, in that order; junction bases with no gene match: 1. Germline V lookup: CDR1 SNHLY, CDR2 FYNNEI. CDR3 length equals 15 residues.

This chain connects TRBV4-1 to TRBJ2-5; 7 bases match TRBD1. The V segment lost 3 bases and the J segment 1 base; nucleotides outside the gene matches: 5. Germline-derived CDR1 and CDR2 are MGHRA and YSYEKL. This CDR3 is 15 amino acids long. CDR3 in DNA: TGCGCCAGCAGCCACGCCTGGACAGGCCAAGAGACCCAGTACTTC. Amino acid sequence: CASSHAWTGQETQYF.

The table lists this clonotype with many counts. The rearrangement uses TRBV6-1 and TRBJ2-3; 7 nucleotides line up with TRBD2. CDR3 size: 15 residues. The V gene's germline CDR1 is MNHNS and CDR2 SASEGT. After removal of 4 bases from V and 2 bases from J, the junction contained 6 bases not matched to a gene. The CDR3 spells CASSVLAPTTDTQYF. Here the CDR3 DNA reads TGTGCCAGCAGTGTACTAGCGCCCACCACAGATACGCAGTATTTT.

Many counts were recorded for this clonotype. J is TRBJ2-3 and V is TRBV2, with unresolved D. CDR3 length: 10 amino acids. Germline values: CDR1 SNHLY, CDR2 FYNNEI. Trimming cost V 6 bases and J 9 bases, with 7 bases left between them. The CDR3: CASRSATQYF. The CDR3 DNA follows: TGTGCCAGCAGATCTGCAACGCAGTATTTT.

The chain is built from TRBV10-3 and TRBJ2-5; possible D gene TRBD2, 6 bases. The CDR3 is 13 residues long. The germline V gene encodes CDR1 ENHRY and CDR2 SYGVKD. The V end lost 5 bases, the J end lost 5 bases, and 12 bases lay between the germline ends. DNA for the CDR3: TGTGCCATCAGTCCGGGGGATAGGGAGACCCAGTACTTC. As protein: CAISPGDRETQYF.

This clonotype was seen a few times. The V gene is TRBV20-1, the J gene TRBJ2-7; 9 bases line up with TRBD2. V gave up 2 bases and J gave up 0 bases; unmatched junction bases: 8. CDR3 length equals 16 residues. Per germline, CDR1 DFQATT and CDR2 SNEGSKA (reference sequence). CDR3 sequence reads: CSARKSGRPLSYEQYF. CDR3 bases: TGCAGTGCTAGAAAGAGCGGGAGGCCTCTCTCCTACGAGCAGTACTTC.

This clonotype was seen only a few times. The CDR3 sequence: CASSPLSGGTDTQYF. The CDR3 DNA is TGTGCCAGCAGTCCCCTTAGCGGGGGCACAGATACGCAGTATTTT. The V gene is TRBV27, the J gene TRBJ2-3; TRBD2 matches at 8 bases. This CDR3 comprises 15 residues. The J segment lost 1 base and the V segment lost 5 bases, leaving 5 bases of the junction unmatched. Germline V gene data show CDR1 as MNHEY and CDR2 as SMNVEV (reference sequence).

As for this clonotype: Possible read error: a much larger clone is one base away. The chain recombines TRBV6-5 with TRBJ2-5, with D tentatively TRBD2 (7 bases). In germline, CDR1 is MNHEY, CDR2 SVGAGI. The CDR3 is 16 amino acids. CDR3 in DNA: TGTGCCAGCAGTTTTCTCCACAGGGAGGGGATAGAGGCCCAGTACTTC. Encoded protein: CASSFLHREGIEAQYF.

This clonotype was detected many times. The chain recombines TRBV5-6 with TRBJ2-2, with D possibly matching TRBD2 (5 bases). Per germline, CDR1 SGHDT and CDR2 YYEEEE. CDR3 length equals 14 residues. V lost 7 bases and J lost 5, with 15 bases in between. The CDR3 reads CASLPGLQTGELFF. CDR3 DNA sequence: TGTGCCAGCTTACCAGGACTGCAGACCGGGGAGCTGTTTTTT.

This clonotype was recorded at least ten times. The J gene is TRBJ2-1, the V gene TRBV20-1; D tentatively fits TRBD1 or TRBD2 (5 bases each). The CDR3 spans 13 residues. Germline CDR1 and CDR2: DFQATT and SNEGSKA (reference sequence). Trimming cost V 1 base and J 7 bases, with 11 bases left between them. Written as DNA, the CDR3 is TGCAGTGCTAGAGGGGGGAGTAGGAATGAGCAGTTCTTC. This translates into CSARGGSRNEQFF.